This T cell receptor beta chain was profiled in a study of T-cell memory formation after mild COVID-19. This clonotype was counted at least ten times. Per germline, CDR1 SGHRS and CDR2 YFSETQ. V was trimmed by 0 bases and J by 2 bases, leaving 9 bases between them. The CDR3 is 15 residues long. From the 5' RACE reads, TCRdb called clonotypes with MiXCR, one entry per CDR3 protein. In the table there are around 340,000 distinct CDR3 sequences, about an eighth of which are singletons. Sequencing was performed on PBMCs or a T cell subset sorted from them (not recorded which). The clonotype was recovered from a man younger than 35 who had mild COVID-19 (a few samples of this study predate the infection). Cell type and time point are not known. The chain employs TRBV5-1 and TRBJ1-5, with a tentative D call TRBD1 (5 bases). The CDR3 DNA is TGCGCCAGCAGCTTGGACGGGGACGGCAATCAGCCCCAGCATTTT. Protein sequence: CASSLDGDGNQPQHF.